Included here is one TCR beta chain sequence, with context. Its antigen is as yet unknown. A J-beta primer mix and a sample-barcoded 5' primer were used in a second PCR of roughly 7 to 12 cycles. TCRdb passed the 5' RACE reads through MiXCR, listing each CDR3 protein once. The table has under 2 million distinct CDR3 sequences, roughly 32% seen once. The sample comes from a study of blood T cells in healthy people across ages. Study-wide findings and caveats: The unsorted PBMCs prevented any conclusive comparison of naive versus antigen-experienced cells. Among T cells, TCR beta diversity per million cells dropped roughly linearly as age rose. Estimates of total diversity, which came from one million sequenced T cells, were considered to be underestimates. More naive CD4+ cells and higher diversity were found in long-lived than in aged donors.

The CDR3 sequence is 13 residues long. V was pared by 5 bases and J by 6 bases, with 6 bases of the junction left unmatched. Germline lookup yields CDR1 SQVTM and CDR2 ANQGSEA. The V call is TRBV29-1, the J call TRBJ2-3, with 9 bases matching TRBD1. The sample comprised blood. The TCR sequence derives from a woman in her 30s in good health. CDR3 amino acids: CSVLTGGRDTQYF. In DNA, the CDR3 is TGCAGCGTTCTTACAGGGGGCAGGGATACGCAGTATTTT.